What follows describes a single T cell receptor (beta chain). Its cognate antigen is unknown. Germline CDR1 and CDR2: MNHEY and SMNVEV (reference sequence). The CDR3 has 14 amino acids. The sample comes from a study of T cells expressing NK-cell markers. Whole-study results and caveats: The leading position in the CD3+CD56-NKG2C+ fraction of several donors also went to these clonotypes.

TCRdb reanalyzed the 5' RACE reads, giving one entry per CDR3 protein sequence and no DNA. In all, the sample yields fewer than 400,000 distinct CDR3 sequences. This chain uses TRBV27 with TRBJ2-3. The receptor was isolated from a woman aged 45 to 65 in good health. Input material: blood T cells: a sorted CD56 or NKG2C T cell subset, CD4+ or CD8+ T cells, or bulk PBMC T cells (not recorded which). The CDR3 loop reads CASSSFGGSDTQYF.